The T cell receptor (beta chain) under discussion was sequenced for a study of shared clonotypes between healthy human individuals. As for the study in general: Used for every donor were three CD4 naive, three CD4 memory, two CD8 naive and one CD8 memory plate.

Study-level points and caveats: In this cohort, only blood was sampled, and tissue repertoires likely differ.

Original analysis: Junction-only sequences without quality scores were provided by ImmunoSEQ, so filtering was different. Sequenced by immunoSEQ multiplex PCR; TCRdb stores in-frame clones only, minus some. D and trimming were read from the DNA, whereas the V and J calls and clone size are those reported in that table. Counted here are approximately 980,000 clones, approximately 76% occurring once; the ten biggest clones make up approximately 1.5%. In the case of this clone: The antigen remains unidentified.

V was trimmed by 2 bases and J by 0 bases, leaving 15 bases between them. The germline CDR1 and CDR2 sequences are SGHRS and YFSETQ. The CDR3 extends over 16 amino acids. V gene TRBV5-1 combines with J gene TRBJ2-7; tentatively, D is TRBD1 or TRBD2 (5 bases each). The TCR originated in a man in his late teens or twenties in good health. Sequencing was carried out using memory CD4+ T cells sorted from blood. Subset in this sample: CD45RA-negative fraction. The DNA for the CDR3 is TGCGCCAGCAGCTTTGGTGGGACGGTGATCTCCTACGAGCAGTACTTC. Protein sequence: CASSFGGTVISYEQYF.